The subject of this entry is one T cell receptor beta chain. This sample was taken from a study of shared clonotypes between healthy human individuals. Cells designated naive CD8 were CD45RO-negative and were positively selected for CCR7, with terminally differentiated effector memory CD45RA+ cells excluded. Produced via immunoSEQ multiplex PCR; TCRdb's table is partial and in-frame only. The data show hundreds of thousands of clones, with 92% seen just once and roughly 24% held by the top ten. This TCR derives from a man aged 30 to 45 in good health. Sequenced input: naive CD8+ T cells sorted from blood.

The CDR3 region has the DNA TGCGCCAGCAGCCAGCGCAGGGGCGAGGGGGCCAAAAACATTCAGTACTTC. Its translation is CASSQRRGEGAKNIQYF. The V gene is TRBV4-1, the J gene TRBJ2-4; tentatively, D is TRBD1 (6 bases). Germline CDR1 reads MGHRA; CDR2 reads YSYEKL. CDR3 size: 17 residues. Deletions cut 3 bases from V and 1 base from J, with 16 bases between.